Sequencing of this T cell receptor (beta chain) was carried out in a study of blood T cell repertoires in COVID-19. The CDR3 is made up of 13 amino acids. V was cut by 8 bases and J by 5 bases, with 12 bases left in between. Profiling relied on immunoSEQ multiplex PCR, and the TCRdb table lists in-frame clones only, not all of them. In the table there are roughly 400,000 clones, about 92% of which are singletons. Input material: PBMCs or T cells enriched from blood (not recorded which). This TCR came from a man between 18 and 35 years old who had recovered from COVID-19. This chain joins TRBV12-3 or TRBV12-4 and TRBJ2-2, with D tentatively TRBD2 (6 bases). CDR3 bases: TGTGCCAGCTGGGAGGCCCCGACCGGGGAGCTGTTTTTT. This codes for CASWEAPTGELFF.